The 18 T cell receptor beta chains below all came from one sample that was sequenced in a study of shared clonotypes between healthy human individuals. Clones were sequenced by immunoSEQ multiplex PCR, and TCRdb holds only the in-frame ones, with some missing. The repertoire holds more than 600,000 clones, with 92% as singletons. In the naive CD8 group, cells lacked CD45RO and were positively selected for CCR7, so terminally differentiated effector memory CD45RA+ cells were left out. Sequences were obtained from naive CD8+ T cells sorted from blood. These receptors all come from a man aged 25 to 40 in good health.

This clone appeared once. The V and J genes are TRBV27 and TRBJ1-4; D is possibly TRBD1 (6 bases). This CDR3 is built from 14 residues. Trimming shortened V by 5 bases and J by 6 bases, and 13 bases separated the two germline ends. Per the germline V gene, CDR1 is MNHEY and CDR2 is SMNVEV (reference sequence). The CDR3 coding sequence is TGTGCCAGCAGTACCAGGGGTTGGGATGAAAAACTGTTTTTT. This translates into CASSTRGWDEKLFF.

This clone was counted once. The CDR3 coding sequence is TGTGCCAGCAGCTTGTTCCGGGACTTACCTAGCTCCTACGAGCAGTACTTC. Its translation: CASSLFRDLPSSYEQYF. The V and J genes are TRBV11-1 and TRBJ2-7; D is possibly TRBD2 (6 bases). Between the trimmed V and J ends, which lost 3 bases and 0 bases, there was a span of 18 bases. The CDR3 is made up of 17 amino acids. From germline, CDR1 is SGHAT and CDR2 FQDESV (reference sequence). Variable domain in full (rest from reference TRBV11-1 and TRBJ2-7): EAEVAQSPRYKITEKSQAVAFWCDPISGHATLYWYRQILGQGPELLVQFQDESVVDDSQLPKDRFSAERLKGVDSTLKIQPAELGDSAMYLCASSLFRDLPSSYEQYFGPGTRLTVT.

This chain joins TRBV4-1 and TRBJ2-7; 7 nucleotides agree with TRBD1. CDR1 and CDR2 from the germline V gene are MGHRA and YSYEKL. The CDR3 is 17 amino acids. V trimming: 1 base; J trimming: 1 base; junction bases outside the gene matches: 10. The CDR3 spells CASSQAGTATLSYEQYF. The CDR3 DNA is TGCGCCAGCAGCCAAGCTGGGACAGCCACCTTATCCTACGAGCAGTACTTC.

The CDR3 loop is CASSLAGLGARRFYEQYF. The CDR3 nucleotides read TGTGCCAGCAGCTTGGCCGGGTTGGGGGCGCGCCGTTTCTACGAGCAGTACTTC. The genes are TRBV5-4 and TRBJ2-7; D may be TRBD1 (6 bases). Germline CDR1 is SGHNT and CDR2 is YYREEE (reference sequence). The CDR3 has 18 amino acids. The germline V and J ends were trimmed by 0 bases and 3 bases, with 22 bases remaining between them.

This clone was detected once. This chain connects TRBV2 to TRBJ2-5, with TRBD1 matching 8 bases. TRBJ2-7 matches the DNA end more closely, so the J call is doubtful. CDR3 length: 12 residues. Germline V gene sequence: CDR1 SNHLY, CDR2 FYNNEI. The CDR3 region is CASRDRSYEQYF. CDR3 DNA sequence: TGTGCCAGCCGGGACAGGAGCTACGAGCAGTACTTC.

The genes are TRBV10-2 and TRBJ1-2, with 12 bases aligning to TRBD1. Germline V gene lookup returns CDR1 WSHSY and CDR2 SAAADI. This CDR3 comprises 17 residues. The V segment lost 1 base and the J segment 3 bases; nucleotides outside the gene matches: 6. CDR3 nucleotide sequence: TGCGCCAGCAGTGAGTGGGACAGGGGGCCTGAGCACTATGGCTACACCTTC. It translates to CASSEWDRGPEHYGYTF.

The V call is TRBV13, the J call TRBJ2-1; 9 bases match TRBD1. The ends lost 5 bases at V and 9 bases at J; junction bases unmatched: 8. This CDR3 is built from 14 residues. The germline gives CDR1 PRHDT, CDR2 FYEKMQ (reference sequence). CDR3 coding DNA: TGTGCCAGCAGCGCCGGGACAGGGCAAAGTGAGCAGTTCTTC. Translated, it gives CASSAGTGQSEQFF.

This chain links TRBV7-9 with TRBJ1-1; a weak D match, TRBD1 (5 bases). The V gene lost 3 bases and the J gene lost 4 bases, with 9 bases spanning the gap. CDR3 length equals 13 residues. The germline V gene has CDR1 SEHNR and CDR2 FQNEAQ (reference sequence). CDR3 in amino acids: CASSFAGTTEAFF. The DNA for the CDR3 is TGTGCCAGCAGCTTCGCAGGGACCACTGAAGCTTTCTTT.

This chain connects TRBV30 to TRBJ1-3, with D unresolved. Trimming shortened V by 4 bases and J by 4 bases, and 11 bases separated the two germline ends. The CDR3 loop spans 13 amino acids. CDR1 GTSNPN and CDR2 SVGIG come from the germline V gene (reference sequence). The CDR3 reads CAWTLHPGNTIYF. CDR3 bases: TGTGCCTGGACTCTACACCCCGGAAACACCATATATTTT.

Only one count was recorded for this clone. The V call is TRBV5-1, the J call TRBJ1-2, with D uncertain. The germline V and J ends were trimmed by 3 bases and 3 bases, with 15 bases remaining between them. Germline lookup yields CDR1 SGHRS and CDR2 YFSETQ. This CDR3 contains 15 residues. The CDR3 DNA follows: TGCGCCAGCAGCTCTACCTGGGCAGCCGACTATGGCTACACCTTC. Translating gives CASSSTWAADYGYTF. The full variable domain, its missing parts supplied by reference TRBV5-1 and TRBJ1-2, is KAGVTQTPRYLIKTRGQQVTLSCSPISGHRSVSWYQQTPGQGLQFLFEYFSETQRNKGNFPGRFSGRQFSNSRSEMNVSTLELGDSALYLCASSSTWAADYGYTFGSGTRLTVV.

The chain uses TRBV28 and TRBJ1-3; D is unresolved. There are 15 residues in the CDR3. V dropped 6 bases and J dropped 4 bases, with 16 bases sitting between them. From germline, CDR1 is MDHEN and CDR2 SYDVKM. The chain's CDR3 is CASSRTSVRGNTIYF. In nucleotides, the CDR3 is TGTGCCAGCAGCCGTACATCAGTCAGGGGAAACACCATATATTTT.

The J gene is TRBJ2-1, the V gene TRBV28; unclear D gene. Looked up from germline, CDR1 is MDHEN and CDR2 is SYDVKM. The CDR3 is 15 residues long. Trimming pared 3 bases from V and 6 bases from J, leaving 15 bases between. DNA for the CDR3: TGTGCCAGCAGTTTCTTGGAACGTGTAACCAATGAGCAGTTCTTC. This encodes CASSFLERVTNEQFF. The complete variable domain, with remaining parts taken from reference TRBV28 and TRBJ2-1, reads DVKVTQSSRYLVKRTGEKVFLECVQDMDHENMFWYRQDPGLGLRLIYFSYDVKMKEKGDIPEGYSVSREKKERFSLILESASTNQTSMYLCASSFLERVTNEQFFGPGTRLTVL.

This chain uses TRBV4-3 with TRBJ1-2; 7 nucleotides agree with TRBD1. CDR3 size: 15 residues. J lost 4 bases, V lost 0 bases, and 5 bases had no gene match. The germline CDR1 and CDR2 sequences are LGHNA and YSLEER. CDR3 loop: CASSQDQGQTYGYTF. Here the CDR3 DNA reads TGCGCCAGCAGCCAAGATCAGGGACAGACCTATGGCTACACCTTC.

This clone has only one observation. V usage is TRBV11-2 and J usage is TRBJ1-1, with D unclear. V was clipped by 2 bases and J by 0 bases, with 7 bases between them. The germline V gene has CDR1 SGHAT and CDR2 FQNNGV. The CDR3 sequence is 14 residues long. The CDR3 nucleotides are TGTGCCAGCAGCTTATACAGATTGAACACTGAAGCTTTCTTT. Residues: CASSLYRLNTEAFF.

The chain has TRBV6-1 and TRBJ2-2; D is ambiguous. CDR1 MNHNS and CDR2 SASEGT come from the germline V gene. CDR3 length: 12 amino acids. V was shortened by 1 base and J by 8 bases, with 5 bases between the two germline ends. The CDR3 loop is CASSEVVGELFF. CDR3 DNA: TGTGCCAGCAGTGAAGTGGTTGGGGAGCTGTTTTTT.

The chain joins TRBV5-5 to TRBJ1-1; no clear D gene. The V end was cut by 1 base, the J end by 4 bases, with 14 bases between. The CDR3 length is 15 residues. Per the germline V gene, CDR1 is SGHKS and CDR2 is YYEKEE (reference sequence). The CDR3 DNA follows: TGTGCCAGCAGCTTGATTGGTTTGGGCGGCACTGAAGCTTTCTTT. This sequence encodes CASSLIGLGGTEAFF.

On this clone: This sample also contains other DNA sequences that code for the same CDR3. The gene calls are TRBV27 and TRBJ1-5; D gene ambiguous. Trimming shortened V by 6 bases and J by 3 bases, and 12 bases separated the two germline ends. The germline CDR1 and CDR2 sequences are MNHEY and SMNVEV (reference sequence). The CDR3 sequence is 14 residues long. In nucleotides, the CDR3 is TGTGCCAGCAGCCCCCTCGGGGTCAATCAGCCCCAGCATTTT. Its translation: CASSPLGVNQPQHF.

The chain couples TRBV28 to TRBJ2-7; 11 bases are shared with TRBD1. With V trimmed by 6 bases and J by 3 bases, 7 bases remained unmatched. This CDR3 is 15 amino acids long. Germline CDR1 MDHEN, CDR2 SYDVKM. The DNA of the CDR3 is TGTGCCAGCAGCTCACCGGGACAGGGGGTCTACGAGCAGTACTTC. The encoded protein is CASSSPGQGVYEQYF.